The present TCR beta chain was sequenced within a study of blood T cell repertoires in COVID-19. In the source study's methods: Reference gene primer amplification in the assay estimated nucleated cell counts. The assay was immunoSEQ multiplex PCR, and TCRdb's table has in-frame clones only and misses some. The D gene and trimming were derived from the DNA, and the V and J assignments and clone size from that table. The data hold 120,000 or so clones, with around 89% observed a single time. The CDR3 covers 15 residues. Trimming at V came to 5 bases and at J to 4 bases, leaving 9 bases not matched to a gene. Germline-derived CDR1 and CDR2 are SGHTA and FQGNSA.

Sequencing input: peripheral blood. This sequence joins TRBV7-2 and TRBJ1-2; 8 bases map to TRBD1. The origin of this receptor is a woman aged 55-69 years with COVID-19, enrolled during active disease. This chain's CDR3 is CASSPRGQALYGYTF. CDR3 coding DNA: TGTGCCAGCAGCCCGCGGGGACAGGCTCTCTATGGCTACACCTTC.